The clone carrying this T cell receptor beta chain was detected once. Other nucleotide sequences from this sample produce the same CDR3. The data are from a study of blood T cell repertoires in COVID-19. In the study overall: The origin of the acute and convalescent COVID-19 samples was the United States, Italy and Spain.

The V segment lost 0 bases and the J segment 4 bases; nucleotides outside the gene matches: 2. The CDR3 covers 14 residues. The germline CDR1 and CDR2 sequences are SGHTA and FQGNSA. Recruits, aged roughly 18 to 95 years, lived in 24 US areas. Participants reported their clinical history, and cohort assignment relied on those reports. Methods used by the authors: Amplification with reference gene primers provided the estimates of nucleated cell counts. Sequencing used immunoSEQ multiplex PCR; TCRdb keeps in-frame clones, though not all of them. The V and J calls and clone size were taken over from that table, and D and trimming were inferred from the DNA. Among about 160,000 clones listed, around 87% were seen once.

The V and J genes are TRBV7-2 and TRBJ2-5; TRBD1 agrees at 7 bases. The receptor's source is a woman between 50 and 59 years old who had recovered from COVID-19. The sequencing input was PBMCs or T cells enriched from blood (not recorded which). The CDR3 DNA reads as TGTGCCAGCAGCTTAGCAGGGGGCCGAGAGACCCAGTACTTC. As protein: CASSLAGGRETQYF. Together with reference TRBV7-2 and TRBJ2-5, the CDR3 gives the full variable domain: GAGVSQSPSNKVTEKGKDVELRCDPISGHTALYWYRQSLGQGLEFLIYFQGNSAPDKSGLPSDRFSAERTGGSVSTLTIQRTQQEDSAVYLCASSLAGGRETQYFGPGTRLLVL.